These 13 T cell receptor beta chains were all obtained from the same sample, sequenced in a study of cytomegalovirus exposure and HLA in healthy donors. The PCR had 60 Vbeta and 13 Jbeta primers. Repertoires were generated with immunoSEQ multiplex PCR, while TCRdb's copy carries only in-frame clones and drops some. Altogether around 220,000 clones are present, about 74% being singletons, with the ten largest covering 1.8%. The material sequenced was PBMCs. The receptor set was obtained from a woman aged 30 to 39 in good health and CMV-seronegative.

The V gene is TRBV5-4, the J gene TRBJ2-1; D call uncertain. The V gene lost 0 bases and the J gene lost 0 bases, with 7 bases spanning the gap. CDR1 and CDR2 from the germline V gene are SGHNT and YYREEE (reference sequence). The CDR3 is made up of 15 amino acids. CDR3 loop: CASSLVRSSYNEQFF. CDR3 coding DNA: TGTGCCAGCAGCTTGGTACGTAGCTCCTACAATGAGCAGTTCTTC.

This clone showed up just a few times. The V call is TRBV6-6, the J call TRBJ1-1; D gene unclear. Germline CDR1 is MNHNY and CDR2 is SVGAGI (reference sequence). V dropped 0 bases and J dropped 5 bases, with 13 bases sitting between them. This CDR3 region has 15 residues. Here the CDR3 DNA reads TGTGCCAGCAGTTACTCGAAGGTATCGGGTACTGAAGCTTTCTTT. Translating it yields CASSYSKVSGTEAFF.

J is TRBJ2-5 and V is TRBV2, with TRBD2 identical over 7 bases. The germline V gene has CDR1 SNHLY and CDR2 FYNNEI. The J segment lost 4 bases and the V segment lost 2 bases, leaving 4 bases of the junction unmatched. The length of the CDR3 is 14 residues. The CDR3 DNA reads as TGTGCCAGCAGTGAACTGGCGGGAGTAGAGACCCAGTACTTC. Its protein is CASSELAGVETQYF. The variable domain in full, completed from reference TRBV2 and TRBJ2-5, reads EPEVTQTPSHQVTQMGQEVILRCVPISNHLYFYWYRQILGQKVEFLVSFYNNEISEKSEIFDDQFSVERPDGSNFTLKIRSTKLEDSAMYFCASSELAGVETQYFGPGTRLLVL.

The chain carries TRBV20-1 and TRBJ1-1, with a weak D call TRBD1 (5 bases). Trimming took off 7 bases at V and 0 bases at J, with 6 bases between the two ends. The CDR3 totals 11 residues. Germline V gene lookup returns CDR1 DFQATT and CDR2 SNEGSKA (reference sequence). The CDR3, as DNA: TGCAGTGGGGGCCTGAACACTGAAGCTTTCTTT. It specifies CSGGLNTEAFF.

J is TRBJ1-1 and V is TRBV2; TRBD1 matches at 11 bases. Losses at the gene ends were 4 bases for V and 6 bases for J; bases not matched to a gene: 7. The CDR3 is 15 amino acids. The germline V gene has CDR1 SNHLY and CDR2 FYNNEI. CDR3 nucleotide sequence: TGTGCCAGCAGTGCACGGACAGGGGGCTTAGCTGAAGCTTTCTTT. This translates into CASSARTGGLAEAFF.

The chain is built from TRBV4-2 and TRBJ2-3; D might be TRBD2 (6 bases). CDR3 length equals 16 residues. The germline gives CDR1 LGHNA, CDR2 YNFKEQ. V was clipped by 4 bases and J by 2 bases, with 16 bases between them. The CDR3 sequence is CASSPTRDSYTDTQYF. The CDR3 nucleotides read TGTGCCAGCAGCCCAACCCGGGACTCTTACACAGATACGCAGTATTTT.

The chain links TRBV9 to TRBJ2-1; 11 positions agree with TRBD2. Germline CDR1 SGDLS, CDR2 YYNGEE. The CDR3 runs to 15 residues. The V segment lost 2 bases and the J segment 10 bases; nucleotides outside the gene matches: 8. In DNA form, the CDR3 reads TGTGCCAGCAGCGTGTTAGCGGGAGGGCGTAAGGAGCAGTTCTTC. It encodes CASSVLAGGRKEQFF.

This clone has only a few counts. Germline is not matched at one junction end, which may reflect a read error. Here the CDR3 DNA reads TGTGCTAGCAGCCCGCTAGCGGGGGGCTACAATGAGCAGTTCTTC. It translates to CASSPLAGGYNEQFF. The V and J genes are TRBV7-7 and TRBJ2-1; TRBD2 agrees at 11 bases. The germline gives CDR1 SSHAT, CDR2 FNYEAQ (reference sequence). CDR3 size: 15 residues.

This clone was picked up a small number of times. Mismatch with germline at one junction end may stem from a read error. This chain links TRBV19 with TRBJ2-3; 7 positions agree with TRBD1. In germline, CDR1 is LNHDA, CDR2 SQIVND (reference sequence). The CDR3 extends over 16 amino acids. The CDR3 region is CASSLDRARNTDTQYF. The DNA of the CDR3 is TGTGCCAGTAGTTTAGACAGGGCGAGGAACACAGATACGCAGTATTTT.

As for this clone: An end of the junction differs from the germline gene, which may be a read error. The V and J genes are TRBV15 and TRBJ1-5; D is ambiguous. Germline V gene lookup returns CDR1 LNHNV and CDR2 YYDKDF (reference sequence). The CDR3 covers 16 residues. CDR3: CATSRGWEGNNRPQHF. The DNA of the CDR3 is TGTGCCACCAGCAGAGGTTGGGAGGGAAACAATCGGCCCCAGCATTTT.

CDR3 DNA: TGTGCCAGCAGTTACTCACGGGGGGCGGCGACTGAAGCTTTCTTT. As protein: CASSYSRGAATEAFF. V and J are TRBV6-5 and TRBJ1-1, with a weak D call TRBD1 (6 bases). This CDR3 is 15 amino acids long. The V end was cut by 0 bases, the J end by 5 bases, with 13 bases between. Germline lookup yields CDR1 MNHEY and CDR2 SVGAGI.

The chain uses TRBV30 and TRBJ2-7, with no clear D. CDR1 is GTSNPN, CDR2 SVGIG, per germline (reference sequence). The CDR3 spans 11 residues. Trimming removed 4 bases from V and 2 bases from J, with 6 bases in between. The chain's CDR3 is CAWNRAYEQYF. The CDR3 nucleotides are TGTGCCTGGAACCGGGCCTACGAGCAGTACTTC. The whole variable domain, filled in from reference TRBV30 and TRBJ2-7, reads SQTIHQWPATLVQPVGSPLSLECTVEGTSNPNLYWYRQAAGRGLQLLFYSVGIGQISSEVPQNLSASRPQDRQFILSSKKLLLSDSGFYLCAWNRAYEQYFGPGTRLTVT.

The chain recombines TRBV7-5 with TRBJ2-3; the table's TRBD2 call for D was not verified on the DNA. TRBV7-5 constitutes a pseudogene. CDR3 length: 15 amino acids. The CDR3 here is CSRPGLAGVTDTQYF. The CDR3 DNA reads TGTTCCCGCCCGGGTCTAGCGGGAGTCACAGATACGCAGTATTTT.